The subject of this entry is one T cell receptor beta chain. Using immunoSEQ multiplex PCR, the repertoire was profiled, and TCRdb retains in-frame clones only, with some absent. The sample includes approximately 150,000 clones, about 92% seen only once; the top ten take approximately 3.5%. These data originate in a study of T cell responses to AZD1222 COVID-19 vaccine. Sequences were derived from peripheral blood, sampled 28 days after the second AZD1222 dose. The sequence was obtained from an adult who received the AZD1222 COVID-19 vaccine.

In nucleotides, the CDR3 is TGTGCCACCAGCAGAGCTTGGACAGGGGTTGCTGGAAACACCATATATTTT. Translating it yields CATSRAWTGVAGNTIYF. The chain is built from TRBV15 and TRBJ1-3; 9 bases map to TRBD1. The CDR3 extends over 17 amino acids. J was trimmed by 2 bases and V by 1 base; bases with no gene match: 6. Germline CDR1 and CDR2: LNHNV and YYDKDF (reference sequence). The whole variable domain, filled in from reference TRBV15 and TRBJ1-3, reads DAMVIQNPRYQVTQFGKPVTLSCSQTLNHNVMYWYQQKSSQAPKLLFHYYDKDFNNEADTPDNFQSRRPNTSFCFLDIRSPGLGDTAMYLCATSRAWTGVAGNTIYFGEGSWLTVV.